A selection of T cell receptor beta chains follows, all from one sample in a study of technical replicates of blood from several donors. Assay used: immunoSEQ multiplex PCR; TCRdb lists only in-frame clones, some missing. Found here are 44,000 or so clones, 80% to 95% of them singletons; the top ten hold 3.9%. The sequencing sample was made of PBMCs. These receptors were collected from a human donor in good health. Some clones in this sample may be carry-over from other donors' samples. CDR3s include the opening cysteine and the closing phenylalanine or tryptophan. The order of the fields is V gene, J gene, D gene, CDR3 DNA, CDR3 protein. A D gene is named only where the DNA matches it firmly.

v_gene: TRBV7-2; j_gene: TRBJ1-1; d_gene: .; CDR3nt: TGTGCCAGCAGCTTCCTGACGGGGAACACTGAAGCTTTCTTT; CDR3aa: CASSFLTGNTEAFF
v_gene: TRBV30; j_gene: TRBJ2-7; d_gene: .; CDR3nt: TGTGCCTGGAGTGTAAGGGGGGGGAGCGACGAGCAGTACTTC; CDR3aa: CAWSVRGGSDEQYF
v_gene: TRBV5-1; j_gene: TRBJ2-3; d_gene: .; CDR3nt: TGCGCCAGCAAGGGGTGGGACACAGATACGCAGTATTTT; CDR3aa: CASKGWDTDTQYF
v_gene: TRBV5-1; j_gene: TRBJ1-4; d_gene: TRBD1; CDR3nt: TGCGCCAGCAGGCAGGGGGCCGCTAATGAAAAACTGTTTTTT; CDR3aa: CASRQGAANEKLFF
v_gene: TRBV27; j_gene: TRBJ1-1; d_gene: TRBD1; CDR3nt: TGTGCCAGCAGTTTGACAGGGTCCTTAGTTTACAATGAAGCTTTCTTT; CDR3aa: CASSLTGSLVYNEAFF
v_gene: TRBV20-1; j_gene: TRBJ2-3; d_gene: .; CDR3nt: TGCAGTCCTTCTCGGGGAGATACGCAGTATTTT; CDR3aa: CSPSRGDTQYF
v_gene: TRBV6-5; j_gene: TRBJ1-5; d_gene: TRBD1; CDR3nt: TGTGCCAGCAGTTTACGGACAGGGCATCAGCCCCAGCATTTT; CDR3aa: CASSLRTGHQPQHF
v_gene: TRBV14; j_gene: TRBJ2-3; d_gene: TRBD1; CDR3nt: TGTGCCAGCAGCCAAGTGGAGAGGGGGCTTCGAGGTGCGGATACGCAGTATTTT; CDR3aa: CASSQVERGLRGADTQYF
v_gene: TRBV5-6; j_gene: TRBJ1-3; d_gene: .; CDR3nt: TGTGCCAGCAGCTTAGGGGTCTCCGGAAACACCATATATTTT; CDR3aa: CASSLGVSGNTIYF
v_gene: TRBV27; j_gene: TRBJ2-7; d_gene: TRBD1; CDR3nt: TGTGCCAGCAGTCGACAGGGGGGAACTCACGAGCAGTACTTC; CDR3aa: CASSRQGGTHEQYF
v_gene: TRBV9; j_gene: TRBJ2-3; d_gene: TRBD1; CDR3nt: TGTGCCAGCAGCGGGACAGGAACAGATACGCAGTATTTT; CDR3aa: CASSGTGTDTQYF
v_gene: TRBV14; j_gene: TRBJ1-6; d_gene: .; CDR3nt: TGTGCCAGCAGCCAGTGGGGCTCGAGGTATTCACCCCTCCACTTT; CDR3aa: CASSQWGSRYSPLHF
v_gene: TRBV7-6; j_gene: TRBJ2-3; d_gene: .; CDR3nt: TGTGCCAGCAGCTTAGATCGGGAGCCCACAGATACGCAGTATTTT; CDR3aa: CASSLDREPTDTQYF
v_gene: TRBV30; j_gene: TRBJ1-5; d_gene: .; CDR3nt: TGTGCCTGGAGAGGACAGTATAGCAATCAGCCCCAGCATTTT; CDR3aa: CAWRGQYSNQPQHF
v_gene: TRBV7-8; j_gene: TRBJ1-1; d_gene: .; CDR3nt: TGTGCCAGCAGCTTAACCGGGACACAGAACACTGAAGCTTTCTTT; CDR3aa: CASSLTGTQNTEAFF
v_gene: TRBV23-1; j_gene: TRBJ1-2; d_gene: .; CDR3nt: TGCGCCAGCAGTGACGGGACATCGTCTGGCTACACCTTC; CDR3aa: CASSDGTSSGYTF
v_gene: TRBV7-2; j_gene: TRBJ1-5; d_gene: .; CDR3nt: TGTGCCAGCAGCAGGGACACCGGGAAGGGTCAGCCCCAGCATTTT; CDR3aa: CASSRDTGKGQPQHF
v_gene: TRBV19; j_gene: TRBJ1-1; d_gene: .; CDR3nt: TGTGCCAGTAGTGGAATGACAGTGATTAACACTGAAGCTTTCTTT; CDR3aa: CASSGMTVINTEAFF
v_gene: TRBV4-1; j_gene: TRBJ2-2; d_gene: TRBD1; CDR3nt: TGCGCCAGCAGCACCGGGACAGGGGGCACCGGGGAGCTGTTTTTT; CDR3aa: CASSTGTGGTGELFF
v_gene: TRBV23-1; j_gene: TRBJ1-5; d_gene: .; CDR3nt: TGCGCCAGCAGTCACCGAACCAGGGCTTATAGCAATCAGCCCCAGCATTTT; CDR3aa: CASSHRTRAYSNQPQHF
v_gene: TRBV13; j_gene: TRBJ2-7; d_gene: TRBD1; CDR3nt: TGTGCCAGCAGCTCCTTGGTGGGACAGGGAACCTACGAGCAGTACTTC; CDR3aa: CASSSLVGQGTYEQYF
v_gene: TRBV11-1; j_gene: TRBJ2-7; d_gene: TRBD1; CDR3nt: TGTGCCAGCAGCTTATCGGACAGGAAACGATTCTACGAGCAGTACTTC; CDR3aa: CASSLSDRKRFYEQYF
v_gene: TRBV5-8; j_gene: TRBJ2-3; d_gene: .; CDR3nt: TGTGCCAGCAGGGCTCGGACTTCGGGTACGCAGTATTTT; CDR3aa: CASRARTSGTQYF
v_gene: TRBV29-1; j_gene: TRBJ2-7; d_gene: .; CDR3nt: TGCAGCGTAGCGGACCCCACAGAGCCTAGTGGCGGAGATTTCTACGAGCAGTACTTC; CDR3aa: CSVADPTEPSGGDFYEQYF
v_gene: TRBV6-5; j_gene: TRBJ1-6; d_gene: TRBD1; CDR3nt: TGTGCCAGCAGTTACGGGACAGGGGTTTCACCCCTCCACTTT; CDR3aa: CASSYGTGVSPLHF
v_gene: TRBV7-8; j_gene: TRBJ2-1; d_gene: TRBD1; CDR3nt: TGTGCCAGCAGCCAGGGACAGCCCCTGTTATACAATGAGCAGTTCTTC; CDR3aa: CASSQGQPLLYNEQFF
v_gene: TRBV5-4; j_gene: TRBJ2-1; d_gene: TRBD1; CDR3nt: TGTGCCAGCAGCCGGGACAGAATCTCCTACAATGAGCAGTTCTTC; CDR3aa: CASSRDRISYNEQFF
v_gene: TRBV4-1; j_gene: TRBJ1-1; d_gene: .; CDR3nt: TGCGCCAGCAGCCAACCCGACAGTCGGAACACTGAAGCTTTCTTT; CDR3aa: CASSQPDSRNTEAFF
v_gene: TRBV10-3; j_gene: TRBJ2-2; d_gene: .; CDR3nt: TGTGCCATCAGTGAGTTGGGCCACACCGGGGAGCTGTTTTTT; CDR3aa: CAISELGHTGELFF
v_gene: TRBV30; j_gene: TRBJ2-7; d_gene: TRBD2; CDR3nt: TGTGCCTGGAGGCAAGCGGGAGGGTACGAGCAGTACTTC; CDR3aa: CAWRQAGGYEQYF
v_gene: TRBV2; j_gene: TRBJ2-7; d_gene: .; CDR3nt: TGTGCCACGGCTATCAAAGGGGGTGTCGAGCAGTACTTC; CDR3aa: CATAIKGGVEQYF
v_gene: TRBV2; j_gene: TRBJ2-2; d_gene: TRBD1; CDR3nt: TGTGCCAGCAGTGGGACAGGGGGCCAAACCGGGGAGCTGTTTTTT; CDR3aa: CASSGTGGQTGELFF
v_gene: TRBV29-1; j_gene: TRBJ1-2; d_gene: .; CDR3nt: TGCAGCTACTCCCAGGGAACTGTTCACGGCTACACCTTC; CDR3aa: CSYSQGTVHGYTF
v_gene: TRBV4-3; j_gene: TRBJ2-3; d_gene: .; CDR3nt: TGCGCCAGCAGCCTGGAGGGAACTAGGCCCACAGATACGCAGTATTTT; CDR3aa: CASSLEGTRPTDTQYF
v_gene: TRBV21-1; j_gene: TRBJ1-1; d_gene: .; CDR3nt: TGTGCCAGCAGCAAAAGGGGGCCGGGACAGGGGGTGAGAGGGAACACTGAAGCTTTCTTT; CDR3aa: CASSKRGPGQGVRGNTEAFF